The 23 T cell receptor beta chains below were found in one sample sequenced in a study of cytomegalovirus exposure and HLA in healthy donors (TCRdb year 2017). Library prep was done by the immunoSEQ multiplex PCR assay. A mixture of 60 forward primers for TCR Vbeta segments and 13 reverse primers for TCR Jbeta segments was used in the multiplex PCR. TCRdb re-hosts the immuneACCESS table, in-frame sequences only. Its copies lack some clones; in the studies checked, an unresolved V gene accounts for under half of them, and the cause for the rest is not known. The sample table contains around 140,000 clones; only one count was recorded for around 82% of them. The biggest ten clones account for about 2.9% of the sample. The material sequenced was PBMCs. The receptors originated from a female donor in good health and CMV-seronegative.

CDR3 DNA sequence: TGTGCCAGCAGCTTAAATAGCCTAGCGGGGGGCTCCTCCGGGGAGCTGTTTTTT. Its translation: CASSLNSLAGGSSGELFF. The rearrangement uses TRBV11-3 and TRBJ2-2; 11 positions match TRBD2. In germline, CDR1 is SGHNT, CDR2 YENEEA. The V and J ends lost 2 bases and 6 bases, in that order; junction bases with no gene match: 11. There are 18 residues in the CDR3.

This clone occurred a few times. The genes are TRBV6-1 and TRBJ1-3; D not certain. Germline lookup yields CDR1 MNHNS and CDR2 SASEGT. This CDR3 spans 17 amino acids. The V end lost 4 bases, the J end lost 3 bases, and 19 bases lay between the germline ends. In DNA form, the CDR3 reads TGTGCCAGCAGTGCAAGGCTGGAGTCGCTCGGTGGAAACACCATATATTTT. Amino acid sequence: CASSARLESLGGNTIYF.

This chain joins TRBV28 and TRBJ1-1; TRBD1 is a possible D gene (6 bases). Trimming stripped 6 bases from V and 10 bases from J, with 12 bases between. CDR3 length: 11 amino acids. Germline-derived CDR1 and CDR2 are MDHEN and SYDVKM. CDR3 in DNA: TGTGCCAGCAGCTGGGGGCGCCGAGCTTTCTTT. It yields the protein CASSWGRRAFF. The whole variable domain, remainder taken from reference TRBV28 and TRBJ1-1, is DVKVTQSSRYLVKRTGEKVFLECVQDMDHENMFWYRQDPGLGLRLIYFSYDVKMKEKGDIPEGYSVSREKKERFSLILESASTNQTSMYLCASSWGRRAFFGQGTRLTVV.

The chain has TRBV6-5 and TRBJ2-7; possibly TRBD1 for D (5 bases). The germline V gene encodes CDR1 MNHEY and CDR2 SVGAGI. Trimming removed 3 bases from V and 5 bases from J, with 20 bases in between. This CDR3 has 16 residues. The CDR3 DNA reads as TGTGCCAGCAGTTATATTAAGTATGGCAGGGTCGACGAGCAGTACTTC. Protein sequence: CASSYIKYGRVDEQYF.

The V gene is TRBV27, the J gene TRBJ2-2; D is unresolved. Germline assignment: CDR1 MNHEY and CDR2 SMNVEV (reference sequence). Between the trimmed V and J ends, which lost 6 bases and 1 base, there was a span of 9 bases. This CDR3 is built from 14 residues. The CDR3 reads CASRGLQNTGELFF. The CDR3 DNA reads TGTGCCAGCAGGGGCCTTCAGAACACCGGGGAGCTGTTTTTT.

The rearrangement links TRBV19 to TRBJ1-2, with TRBD1 identical over 8 bases. The CDR3 has 14 residues. Germline V gives CDR1 LNHDA, CDR2 SQIVND (reference sequence). Trimming removed 5 bases from V and 8 bases from J; junction bases left unmatched: 10. CDR3 sequence (DNA): TGTGCCAGTAGTTTCGACAGGGGAGTAGTCGGCTACACCTTC. Amino acid sequence: CASSFDRGVVGYTF.

This chain uses TRBV5-1 with TRBJ2-7, with 8 bases matching TRBD2. After removal of 2 bases from V and 3 bases from J, the junction contained 4 bases not matched to a gene. CDR3 length equals 14 residues. The germline gives CDR1 SGHRS, CDR2 YFSETQ. Here the CDR3 DNA reads TGCGCCAGCAGCTTCGGGACTAGGGACTACGAGCAGTACTTC. Amino acids: CASSFGTRDYEQYF.

This rearrangement joins TRBV6-1 to TRBJ2-1, with unresolved D. Germline lookup yields CDR1 MNHNS and CDR2 SASEGT. V was pared by 4 bases and J by 4 bases, with 17 bases between. CDR3 length: 16 amino acids. DNA for the CDR3: TGTGCCAGCAGTGTTCATGAGGCCCCTAATTACAATGAGCAGTTCTTC. Residues: CASSVHEAPNYNEQFF.

J is TRBJ2-3 and V is TRBV6-5; D is undetermined. V was clipped by 2 bases and J by 4 bases, with 7 bases between them. The germline V gene has CDR1 MNHEY and CDR2 SVGAGI. The CDR3 has 13 amino acids. CDR3 loop: CASSYTVSDTQYF. Written as DNA, the CDR3 is TGTGCCAGCAGTTACACTGTTTCAGATACGCAGTATTTT.

This clone came up once. The chain carries TRBV19 and TRBJ1-1; 7 nucleotides match TRBD1. J was trimmed by 2 bases and V by 6 bases; bases with no gene match: 9. The CDR3 length is 15 residues. CDR1 is LNHDA, CDR2 SQIVND, per germline (reference sequence). The CDR3 DNA reads as TGTGCCAGTAGAGCAAGACAGGGACGTAACACTGAAGCTTTCTTT. Residues: CASRARQGRNTEAFF.

This clone was recorded a few times. J is TRBJ1-2 and V is TRBV4-1; D may be TRBD1 (6 bases). CDR3 size: 16 residues. Germline-derived CDR1 and CDR2 are MGHRA and YSYEKL. V lost 0 bases and J 0 bases, leaving 11 bases between the germline ends. Written as DNA, the CDR3 is TGCGCCAGCAGCCAAGAGAAGACAGGTGCTAACTATGGCTACACCTTC. Its translation: CASSQEKTGANYGYTF.

The V call is TRBV27, the J call TRBJ1-2; TRBD1 is a possible D gene (5 bases). Trimming cost V 2 bases and J 4 bases, with 11 bases left between them. Per the germline V gene, CDR1 is MNHEY and CDR2 is SMNVEV (reference sequence). The CDR3 covers 14 residues. The chain's CDR3 is CASSLNKQGYGYTF. The CDR3 region has the DNA TGTGCCAGCAGTTTAAATAAGCAGGGCTATGGCTACACCTTC.

J is TRBJ1-5 and V is TRBV15; D remains unclear. This CDR3 spans 15 amino acids. CDR1 is LNHNV and CDR2 is YYDKDF in the germline V gene (reference sequence). V lost 0 bases and J 0 bases, leaving 6 bases between the germline ends. The CDR3 nucleotides read TGTGCCACCAGCAGAGATCCCCGTAGCAATCAGCCCCAGCATTTT. Translation gives CATSRDPRSNQPQHF.

This sequence joins TRBV9 and TRBJ2-3, with a possible D match to TRBD1 (5 bases). The germline CDR1 and CDR2 sequences are SGDLS and YYNGEE. This CDR3 spans 15 amino acids. The germline V and J ends were trimmed by 3 bases and 3 bases, with 14 bases remaining between them. The CDR3 bases are TGTGCCAGCAGCGACTTACCACGACAGACAGATACGCAGTATTTT. Its protein product is CASSDLPRQTDTQYF.

V gene TRBV29-1 combines with J gene TRBJ1-2, with D perhaps matching TRBD1 (5 bases). The CDR3 is made up of 12 amino acids. Trimming stripped 3 bases from V and 4 bases from J, with 9 bases between. The germline V gene encodes CDR1 SQVTM and CDR2 ANQGSEA. For the CDR3, the DNA is TGCAGCGTTGATCAGGGCCCCTATGGCTACACCTTC. This translates into CSVDQGPYGYTF.

With respect to this clone: Relative to the germline gene, one junction end is altered; a read error may explain this. Other DNA sequences in this specimen translate into the identical CDR3. This chain connects TRBV7-7 to TRBJ2-5; possible D gene TRBD2, 6 bases. The CDR3 has 13 amino acids. CDR1 SSHAT and CDR2 FNYEAQ come from the germline V gene (reference sequence). The CDR3 sequence is CASSLRGKETQYF. The DNA for the CDR3 is TGTGCTAGCAGCTTACGGGGGAAAGAGACCCAGTACTTC.

This clone was counted between two and nine times. The chain couples TRBV14 to TRBJ1-3, with a weak D call TRBD1 (6 bases). The germline CDR1 and CDR2 sequences are SGHDN and FVKESK. V lost 1 base and J 0 bases, leaving 13 bases between the germline ends. The CDR3 has 17 residues. CDR3 sequence: CASSQAYRALSGNTIYF. The CDR3 nucleotides are TGTGCCAGCAGCCAAGCTTACAGGGCCCTCTCTGGAAACACCATATATTTT. Complete variable domain (other parts from reference TRBV14 and TRBJ1-3): EAGVTQFPSHSVIEKGQTVTLRCDPISGHDNLYWYRRVMGKEIKFLLHFVKESKQDESGMPNNRFLAERTGGTYSTLKVQPAELEDSGVYFCASSQAYRALSGNTIYFGEGSWLTVV.

The chain combines TRBV19 with TRBJ1-6, with 8 bases fitting TRBD1. V dropped 3 bases and J dropped 10; count of bases not matched to a gene: 11. Germline lookup yields CDR1 LNHDA and CDR2 SQIVND (reference sequence). The CDR3 has 16 residues. The CDR3 DNA reads as TGTGCCAGTAGTATGAGACAGGGGTTCCTGGGATCACCCCTCCACTTT. Its translation: CASSMRQGFLGSPLHF.

V gene TRBV28 combines with J gene TRBJ2-5, with 7 bases aligning to TRBD2. J gave up 5 bases and V 3 bases, and 9 bases lay outside the gene matches. The CDR3 contains 15 residues. From germline, CDR1 is MDHEN and CDR2 SYDVKM. CDR3 in amino acids: CASSFLEGGRETQYF. The CDR3 DNA reads TGTGCCAGCAGTTTCCTCGAGGGAGGGAGGGAGACCCAGTACTTC.

The chain employs TRBV2 and TRBJ1-2, with D tentatively TRBD1 (6 bases). V lost 4 bases to trimming and J lost 3 bases, with 9 bases between them. The CDR3 totals 13 residues. CDR1 SNHLY and CDR2 FYNNEI come from the germline V gene. The CDR3 bases are TGTGCCAGCAGTGCTGGGGGCGACTATGGCTACACCTTC. It is translated as CASSAGGDYGYTF. Supplemented by reference TRBV2 and TRBJ1-2, the full variable domain reads EPEVTQTPSHQVTQMGQEVILRCVPISNHLYFYWYRQILGQKVEFLVSFYNNEISEKSEIFDDQFSVERPDGSNFTLKIRSTKLEDSAMYFCASSAGGDYGYTFGSGTRLTVV.

This clone was recorded only once. The chain joins TRBV5-8 to TRBJ2-3; D may be TRBD2 (5 bases). CDR1 is SGHTS and CDR2 is YDEGEE in the germline V gene. The CDR3 totals 12 residues. With 4 bases removed from V and 7 bases from J, the gap between germline ends came to 10 bases. This CDR3 reads CASSRGGNTQYF. The DNA of the CDR3 is TGTGCCAGCAGCCGGGGTGGGAATACGCAGTATTTT. The whole variable domain, filled in from reference TRBV5-8 and TRBJ2-3, reads EAGVTQSPTHLIKTRGQQATLRCSPISGHTSVYWYQQALGLGLQFLLWYDEGEERNRGNFPPRFSGRQFPNYSSELNVNALELEDSALYLCASSRGGNTQYFGPGTRLTVL.

The chain employs TRBV27 and TRBJ1-1; 7 bases map to TRBD1. The ends lost 8 bases at V and 0 bases at J; junction bases unmatched: 18. Per the germline V gene, CDR1 is MNHEY and CDR2 is SMNVEV (reference sequence). CDR3 size: 18 residues. CDR3 DNA: TGTGCCAGCGGACCCACAGGGGTCCAGGGTAAATTGAACACTGAAGCTTTCTTT. Amino acids: CASGPTGVQGKLNTEAFF.

This clone is a singleton in its sample. The V call is TRBV5-1, the J call TRBJ1-2; 7 nucleotides match TRBD1. J lost 3 bases, V lost 0 bases, and 8 bases had no gene match. Germline CDR1 SGHRS, CDR2 YFSETQ. CDR3 size: 16 residues. CDR3 coding DNA: TGCGCCAGCAGCTTGGCCGGGCAGGGGGTCGACTATGGCTACACCTTC. This sequence encodes CASSLAGQGVDYGYTF.